This T cell receptor beta chain comes out of a study of cytomegalovirus exposure and HLA in healthy donors. Study as a whole: Earlier, roughly 120 million unique TCR beta sequences were recovered from some 200 million T cells by an analysis. Study results and caveats: A prior analysis recorded that most TCR beta V segments were productive about 87% or about 30% of the time.

This clone was seen once. Its antigen is unidentified. The CDR3 extends over 15 amino acids. The V segment lost 4 bases and the J segment 5 bases; nucleotides outside the gene matches: 9. The germline V gene encodes CDR1 ENHRY and CDR2 SYGVKD. The PCR was carried out with 60 Vbeta primers and 13 Jbeta primers. The data were produced by immunoSEQ multiplex PCR, yet TCRdb's version contains in-frame clones alone and is incomplete. The data contain roughly 43,000 clones, approximately 77% of them singletons. This sequence joins TRBV10-3 and TRBJ2-5, with 8 bases lining up with TRBD1. Sequencing input: PBMCs. This receptor was obtained from a man aged 30 to 39 in good health and CMV-seronegative. CDR3 sequence reads: CAISGSTGAVETQYF. The CDR3 DNA reads TGTGCCATCAGTGGATCGACAGGGGCCGTGGAGACCCAGTACTTC.